These 2 T cell receptor beta chains were sequenced from one sample in a study of blood T cell repertoires in COVID-19. Profiling relied on immunoSEQ multiplex PCR, and the TCRdb table lists in-frame clones only, not all of them. This table has 150,000 to 200,000 clones, around 81% appearing once. Sequencing input: PBMCs or T cells enriched from blood (not recorded which). The receptors stem from a man aged 35 to 55 who had recovered from COVID-19.

The chain links TRBV2 to TRBJ1-2, with 7 nucleotides matching TRBD1. CDR3 size: 13 residues. V lost 7 bases and J lost 8; bases outside the gene matches: 10. CDR1 and CDR2 from the germline V gene are SNHLY and FYNNEI. CDR3 amino acids: CASTLTGVEGYTF. In nucleotides, the CDR3 is TGTGCCAGCACTCTAACAGGGGTAGAAGGCTACACCTTC.

This rearrangement joins TRBV5-5 to TRBJ2-7, with 7 positions matching TRBD1. The length of the CDR3 is 14 residues. Unmatched junction bases numbered 7, after V lost 4 bases and J lost 3 bases. Germline V CDR1 and CDR2: SGHKS, YYEKEE (reference sequence). The CDR3 loop reads CASSPQGMSYEQYF. CDR3 nucleotides: TGTGCCAGCAGCCCACAGGGGATGAGCTACGAGCAGTACTTC. Using reference TRBV5-5 and TRBJ2-7 for the parts outside the CDR3, the full variable domain is DAGVTQSPTHLIKTRGQQVTLRCSPISGHKSVSWYQQVLGQGPQFIFQYYEKEERGRGNFPDRFSARQFPNYSSELNVNALLLGDSALYLCASSPQGMSYEQYFGPGTRLTVT.